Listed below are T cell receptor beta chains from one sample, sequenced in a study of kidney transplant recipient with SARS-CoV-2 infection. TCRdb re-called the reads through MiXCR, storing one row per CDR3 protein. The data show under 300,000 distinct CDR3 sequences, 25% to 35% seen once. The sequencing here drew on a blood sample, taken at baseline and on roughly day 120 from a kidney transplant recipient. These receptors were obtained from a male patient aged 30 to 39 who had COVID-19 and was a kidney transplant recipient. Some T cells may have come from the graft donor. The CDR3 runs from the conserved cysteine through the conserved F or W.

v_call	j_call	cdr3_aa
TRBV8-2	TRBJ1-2	CGSEWCDSRKTYGYTF
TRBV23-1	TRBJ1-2	CASSEVQLRRKTYGYTF
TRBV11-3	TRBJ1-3	CASSFLGSGSGNTIYF
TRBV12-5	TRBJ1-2	CASGVNNLQGKTYGYTF
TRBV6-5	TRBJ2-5	CASSHQTGWYQETQYF
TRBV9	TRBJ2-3	CASSPGLVATDTQYF
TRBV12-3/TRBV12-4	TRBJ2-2	CASRNQGSQAGELFF
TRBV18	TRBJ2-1	CASSPGSDEQFF
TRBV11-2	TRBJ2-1	CASQFWGGEQLF
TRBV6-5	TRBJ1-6	CASSSGDNSPLHF
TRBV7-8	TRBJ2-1	CASSSEGLAGGRVLGQFF
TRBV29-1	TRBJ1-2	CSVDPRQGHYGYTF
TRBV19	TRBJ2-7	CASSGAGLYEQYF
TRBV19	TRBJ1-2	CASSRQGAVAWDYGYTF
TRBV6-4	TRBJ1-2	CASSWGLSHGKTYGYTF
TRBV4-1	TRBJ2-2	CASSQDGLAGGPTGELFF
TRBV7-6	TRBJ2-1	CASSSSSVGTSSNEQFF
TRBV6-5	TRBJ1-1	CASSPHPRGPAFF
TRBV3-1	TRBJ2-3	CASSQGAPRTDTQYF
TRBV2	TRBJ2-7	CASSPTSVGEQYF
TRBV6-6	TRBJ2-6	CASSYGGGGAGANVLTF
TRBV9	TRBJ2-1	CASSVAPLHEQFF
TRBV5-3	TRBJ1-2	CARIRVVARKTYGYTF
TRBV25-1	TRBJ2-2	CASSELETMGTGELFF
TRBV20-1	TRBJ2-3	CSAPLAGITKDTQYF
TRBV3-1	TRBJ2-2	CASSEFAPISGLTGELFF
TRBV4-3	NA	CASSRGGALCVNEQFF
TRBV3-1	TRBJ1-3	CASSQHCPIYTHETPYF
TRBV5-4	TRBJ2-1	CASTPPSTSGRPLSSYNEQFF
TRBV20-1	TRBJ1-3	CSARDPNRVSGNTIYF
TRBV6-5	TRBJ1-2	CASSHHTGGRKTYGYTF